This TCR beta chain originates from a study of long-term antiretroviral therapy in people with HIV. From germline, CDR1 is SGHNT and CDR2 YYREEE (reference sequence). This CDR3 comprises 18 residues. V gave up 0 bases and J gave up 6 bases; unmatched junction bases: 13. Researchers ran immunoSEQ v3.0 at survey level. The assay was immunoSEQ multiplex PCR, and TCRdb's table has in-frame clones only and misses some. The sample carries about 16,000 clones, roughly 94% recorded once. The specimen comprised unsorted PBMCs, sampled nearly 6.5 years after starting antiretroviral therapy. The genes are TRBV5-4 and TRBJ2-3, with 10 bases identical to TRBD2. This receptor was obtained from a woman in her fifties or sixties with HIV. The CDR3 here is CASSLGGGLAGVLDTQYF. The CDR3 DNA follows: TGTGCCAGCAGCTTGGGGGGCGGGCTAGCGGGAGTGTTGGATACGCAGTATTTT.